This T cell receptor (beta chain) derives from a study of early T cells in non-severe SARS-CoV-2 infection. MiXCR, run by TCRdb on the 5' RACE reads, gives a single entry per CDR3 protein. The profile shows 75,000 or so distinct CDR3 sequences, about 11% of them singletons. Trimming took 4 bases from V and 1 from J, leaving 12 bases between them. The CDR3 has 14 residues. Per the germline V gene, CDR1 is SGHRS and CDR2 is YFSETQ. The receptor was derived from an adult who was a healthcare worker with PCR-confirmed SARS-CoV-2 infection or an uninfected control (not recorded which). V usage is TRBV5-1 and J usage is TRBJ2-7, with a weak D call TRBD1 (7 bases). Input material: whole blood. CDR3 DNA sequence: TGCGCCAGCAGCGCGGGACAGAGTTCCTACGAGCAGTACTTC. Protein sequence: CASSAGQSSYEQYF.